This T cell receptor beta chain came from a study of T cells after yellow fever vaccination. The CDR3 loop spans 14 amino acids. The germline V gene has CDR1 DFQATT and CDR2 SNEGSKA (reference sequence). V lost 3 bases, J lost 4 bases, and 5 bases stayed unmatched. This clonotype came up many times. The TCR cDNA carried a universal primer site and UMIs from 5'RACE template switching. TCRdb called the 5' RACE reads again in MiXCR, with one record for every CDR3 protein. The table records about 230,000 distinct CDR3 sequences, approximately 6.7% of them present only once. The sequencing used CD4+ T cells sorted from PBMCs, collected on the day of the yellow fever booster vaccination. The chain couples TRBV20-1 to TRBJ2-7, with 11 bases aligning to TRBD1. The sequence came from a man aged 25 to 40 who received the YFV17D yellow fever vaccine. The CDR3 spells CSASRDRGGYEQYF. CDR3 nucleotides: TGCAGTGCTAGCCGGGACAGGGGGGGTTACGAGCAGTACTTC.